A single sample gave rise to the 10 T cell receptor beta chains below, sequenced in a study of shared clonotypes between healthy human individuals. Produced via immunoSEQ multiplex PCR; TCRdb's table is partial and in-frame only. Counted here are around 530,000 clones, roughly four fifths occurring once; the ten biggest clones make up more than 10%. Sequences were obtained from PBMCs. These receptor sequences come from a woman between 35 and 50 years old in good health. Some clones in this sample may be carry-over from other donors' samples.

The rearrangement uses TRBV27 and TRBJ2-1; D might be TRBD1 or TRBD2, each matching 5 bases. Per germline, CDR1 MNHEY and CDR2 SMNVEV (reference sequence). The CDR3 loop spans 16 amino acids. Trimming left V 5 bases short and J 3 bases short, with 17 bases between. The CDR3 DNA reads TGTGCCAGCAGTCCGGGACCACCTCCTTTCTACAATGAGCAGTTCTTC. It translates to CASSPGPPPFYNEQFF.

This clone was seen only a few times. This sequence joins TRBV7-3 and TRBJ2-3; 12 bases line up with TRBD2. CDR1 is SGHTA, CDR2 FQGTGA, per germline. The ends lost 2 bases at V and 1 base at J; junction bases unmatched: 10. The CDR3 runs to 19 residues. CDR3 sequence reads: CASSLPTSGRPKGTDTQYF. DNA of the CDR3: TGTGCCAGCAGCTTACCGACTAGCGGGAGACCTAAGGGCACAGATACGCAGTATTTT.

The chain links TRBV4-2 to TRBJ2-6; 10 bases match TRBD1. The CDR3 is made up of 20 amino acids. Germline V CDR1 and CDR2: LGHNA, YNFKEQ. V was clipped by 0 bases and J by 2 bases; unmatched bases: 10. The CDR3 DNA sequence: TGTGCCAGCAGCCAAGATAGGAGACAGGGGGCACTGGCTGGGGCCAACGTCCTGACTTTC. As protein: CASSQDRRQGALAGANVLTF.

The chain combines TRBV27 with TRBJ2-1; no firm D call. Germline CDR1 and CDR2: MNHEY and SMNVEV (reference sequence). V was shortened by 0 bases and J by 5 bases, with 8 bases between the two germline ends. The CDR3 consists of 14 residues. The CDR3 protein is CASSLSNPHNEQFF. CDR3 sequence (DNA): TGTGCCAGCAGTTTATCAAACCCTCACAATGAGCAGTTCTTC.

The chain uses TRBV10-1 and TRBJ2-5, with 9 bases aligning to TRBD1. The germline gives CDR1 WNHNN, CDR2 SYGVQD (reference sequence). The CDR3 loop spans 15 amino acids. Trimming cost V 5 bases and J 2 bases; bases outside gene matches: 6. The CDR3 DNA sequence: TGCGCCAGCAGTCCGGACAGGGGACTACAAGAGACCCAGTACTTC. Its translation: CASSPDRGLQETQYF.

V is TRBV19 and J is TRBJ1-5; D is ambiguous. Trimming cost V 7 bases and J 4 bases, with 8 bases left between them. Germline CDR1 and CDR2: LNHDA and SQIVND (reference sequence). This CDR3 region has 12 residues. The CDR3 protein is CASTVGNQPQHF. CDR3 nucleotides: TGTGCCAGTACAGTAGGTAATCAGCCCCAGCATTTT.

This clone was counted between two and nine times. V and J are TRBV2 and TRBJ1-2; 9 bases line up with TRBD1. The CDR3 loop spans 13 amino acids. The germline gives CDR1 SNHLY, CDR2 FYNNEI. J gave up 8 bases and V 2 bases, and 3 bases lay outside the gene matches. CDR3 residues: CASSETGGGGYTF. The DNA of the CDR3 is TGTGCCAGCAGTGAAACAGGGGGCGGCGGCTACACCTTC.

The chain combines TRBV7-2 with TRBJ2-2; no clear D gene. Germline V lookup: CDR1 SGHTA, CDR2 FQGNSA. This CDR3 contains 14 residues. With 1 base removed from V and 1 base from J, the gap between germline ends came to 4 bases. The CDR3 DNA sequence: TGTGCCAGCAGCTTAGACTGGAACACCGGGGAGCTGTTTTTT. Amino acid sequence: CASSLDWNTGELFF.

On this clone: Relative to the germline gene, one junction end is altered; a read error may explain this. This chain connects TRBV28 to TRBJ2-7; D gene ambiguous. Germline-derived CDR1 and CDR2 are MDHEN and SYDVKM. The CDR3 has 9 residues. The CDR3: CSPRSEQYF. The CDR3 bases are TGCTCCCCGCGTTCCGAGCAGTACTTC.

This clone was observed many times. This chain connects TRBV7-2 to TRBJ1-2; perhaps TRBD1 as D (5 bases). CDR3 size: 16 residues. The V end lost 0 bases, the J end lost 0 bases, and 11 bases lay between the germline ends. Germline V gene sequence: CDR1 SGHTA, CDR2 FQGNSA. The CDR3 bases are TGTGCCAGCAGCTTAGCGGGGGGGGTAGCTAACTATGGCTACACCTTC. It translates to CASSLAGGVANYGYTF.